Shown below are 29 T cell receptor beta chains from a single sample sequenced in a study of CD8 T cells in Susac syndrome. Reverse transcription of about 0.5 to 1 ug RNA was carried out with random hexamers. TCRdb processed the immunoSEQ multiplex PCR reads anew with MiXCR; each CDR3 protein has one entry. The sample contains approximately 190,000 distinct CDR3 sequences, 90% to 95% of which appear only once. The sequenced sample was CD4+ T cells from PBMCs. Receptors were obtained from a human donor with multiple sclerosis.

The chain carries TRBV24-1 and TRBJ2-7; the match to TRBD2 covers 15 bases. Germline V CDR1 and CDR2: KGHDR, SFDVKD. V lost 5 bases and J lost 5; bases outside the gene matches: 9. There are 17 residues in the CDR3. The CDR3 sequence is CATSVRPGLAGGNEQYF. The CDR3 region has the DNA TGTGCCACCAGTGTTCGCCCGGGACTAGCGGGGGGCAACGAGCAGTACTTC.

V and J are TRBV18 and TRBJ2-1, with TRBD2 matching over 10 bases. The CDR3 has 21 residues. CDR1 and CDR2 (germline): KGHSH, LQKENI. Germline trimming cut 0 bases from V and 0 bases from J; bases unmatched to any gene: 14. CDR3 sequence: CASSPPEGARASGSSYNEQFF. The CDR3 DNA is TGTGCCAGCTCACCACCGGAAGGGGCCCGGGCTAGCGGGAGCTCCTACAATGAGCAGTTCTTC.

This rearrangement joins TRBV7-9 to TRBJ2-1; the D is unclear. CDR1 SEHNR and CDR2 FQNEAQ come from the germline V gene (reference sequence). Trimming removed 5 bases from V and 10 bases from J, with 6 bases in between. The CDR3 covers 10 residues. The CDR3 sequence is CASSTSEQFF. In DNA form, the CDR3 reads TGTGCCAGCAGCACCTCGGAGCAGTTCTTC.

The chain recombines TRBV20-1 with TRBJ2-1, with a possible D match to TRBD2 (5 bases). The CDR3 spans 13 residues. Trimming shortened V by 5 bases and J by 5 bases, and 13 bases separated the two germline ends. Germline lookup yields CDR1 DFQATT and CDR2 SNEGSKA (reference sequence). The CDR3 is CSAGNLGDNEQFF. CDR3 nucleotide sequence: TGCAGTGCTGGAAACCTCGGGGACAATGAGCAGTTCTTC.

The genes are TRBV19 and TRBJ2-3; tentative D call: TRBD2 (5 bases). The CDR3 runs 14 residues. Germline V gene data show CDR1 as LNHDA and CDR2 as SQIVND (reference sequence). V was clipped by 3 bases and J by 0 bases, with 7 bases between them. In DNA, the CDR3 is TGTGCCAGTAGTATCGAGCGGAGCACAGATACGCAGTATTTT. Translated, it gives CASSIERSTDTQYF.

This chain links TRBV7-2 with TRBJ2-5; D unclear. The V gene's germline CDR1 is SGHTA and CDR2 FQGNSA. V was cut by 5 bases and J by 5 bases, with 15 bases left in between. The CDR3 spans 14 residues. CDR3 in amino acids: CASSPHFAGETQYF. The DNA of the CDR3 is TGTGCCAGCAGCCCACACTTTGCCGGGGAGACCCAGTACTTC.

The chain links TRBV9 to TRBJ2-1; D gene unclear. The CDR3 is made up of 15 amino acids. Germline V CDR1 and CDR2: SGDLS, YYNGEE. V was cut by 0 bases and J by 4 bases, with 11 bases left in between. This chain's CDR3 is CASSVEGWGYNEQFF. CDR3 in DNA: TGTGCCAGCAGCGTAGAGGGCTGGGGTTACAATGAGCAGTTCTTC.

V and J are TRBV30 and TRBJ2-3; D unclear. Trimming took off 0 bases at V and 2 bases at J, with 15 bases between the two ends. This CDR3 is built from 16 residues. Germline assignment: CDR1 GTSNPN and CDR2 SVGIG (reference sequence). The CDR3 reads CAWSVRYVAATDTQYF. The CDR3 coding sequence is TGTGCCTGGAGTGTTCGTTACGTGGCGGCCACAGATACGCAGTATTTT.

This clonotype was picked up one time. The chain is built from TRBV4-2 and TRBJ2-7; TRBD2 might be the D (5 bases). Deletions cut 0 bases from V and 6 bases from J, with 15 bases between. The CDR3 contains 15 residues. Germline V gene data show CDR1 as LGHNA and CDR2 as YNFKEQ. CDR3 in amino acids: CASSQDLLVRSEQYF. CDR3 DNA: TGTGCCAGCAGCCAAGATCTACTAGTGCGGAGCGAGCAGTACTTC.

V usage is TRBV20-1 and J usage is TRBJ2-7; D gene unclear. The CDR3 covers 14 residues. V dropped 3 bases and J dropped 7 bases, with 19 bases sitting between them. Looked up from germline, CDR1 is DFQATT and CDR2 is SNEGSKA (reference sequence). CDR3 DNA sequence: TGCAGTGCTAGTTCGGTGCGGCCTCCGAGGGAGCAGTACTTC. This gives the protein CSASSVRPPREQYF.

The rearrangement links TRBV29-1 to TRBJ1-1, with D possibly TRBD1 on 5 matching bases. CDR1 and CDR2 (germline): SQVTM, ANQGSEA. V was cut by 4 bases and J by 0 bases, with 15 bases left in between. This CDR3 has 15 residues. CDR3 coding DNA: TGCAGCGTTGGGGCAGGGTGGGCCATGAACACTGAAGCTTTCTTT. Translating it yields CSVGAGWAMNTEAFF.

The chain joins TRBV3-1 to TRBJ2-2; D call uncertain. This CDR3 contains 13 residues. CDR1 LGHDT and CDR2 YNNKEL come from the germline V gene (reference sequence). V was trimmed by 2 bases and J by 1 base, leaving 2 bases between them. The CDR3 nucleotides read TGTGCCAGCAGCCAATGGAACACCGGGGAGCTGTTTTTT. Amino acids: CASSQWNTGELFF.

The DNA of the CDR3 is TGTGCCAGCAACAGGTCCCCTACAGATACGCAGTATTTT. It encodes CASNRSPTDTQYF. This chain connects TRBV6-5 to TRBJ2-3; TRBD1 is a possible D gene (5 bases). V lost 7 bases, J lost 3 bases, and 11 bases lay in between. This CDR3 contains 13 residues. Germline assignment: CDR1 MNHEY and CDR2 SVGAGI.

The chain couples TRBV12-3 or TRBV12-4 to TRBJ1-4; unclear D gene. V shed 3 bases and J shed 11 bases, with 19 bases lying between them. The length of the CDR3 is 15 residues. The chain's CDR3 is CASSFKDVSPWKLFF. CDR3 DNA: TGTGCCAGCAGTTTCAAGGACGTCTCCCCTTGGAAACTGTTTTTT.

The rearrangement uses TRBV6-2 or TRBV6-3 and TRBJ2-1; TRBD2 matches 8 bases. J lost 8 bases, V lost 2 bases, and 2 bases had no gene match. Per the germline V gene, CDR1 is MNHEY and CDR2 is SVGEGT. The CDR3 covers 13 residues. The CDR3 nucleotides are TGTGCCAGCAGTTACAAGCGGGAGTATGAGCAGTTCTTC. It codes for CASSYKREYEQFF.

In DNA, the CDR3 is TGTGCCAGTAGTCTTAACAACCCCCCCCACAGCTATGGCTACACCTTC. Translation gives CASSLNNPPHSYGYTF. V gene TRBV19 combines with J gene TRBJ1-2; D is unclear. Germline-derived CDR1 and CDR2 are LNHDA and SQIVND (reference sequence). The CDR3 has 16 residues. V shed 5 bases and J shed 4 bases, with 20 bases lying between them.

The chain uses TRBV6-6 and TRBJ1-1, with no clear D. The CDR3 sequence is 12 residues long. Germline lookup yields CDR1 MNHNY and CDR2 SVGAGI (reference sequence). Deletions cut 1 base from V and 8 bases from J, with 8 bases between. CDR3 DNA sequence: TGTGCCAGCAGTTACTTGCCTTGGGAAGCTTTCTTT. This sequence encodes CASSYLPWEAFF.

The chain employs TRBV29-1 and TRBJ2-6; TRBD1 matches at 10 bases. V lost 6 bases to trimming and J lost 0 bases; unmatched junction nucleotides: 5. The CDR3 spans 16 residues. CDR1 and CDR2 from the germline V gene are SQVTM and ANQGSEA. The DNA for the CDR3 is TGCAGCGTCCTCGGGGACAGGGGCTCTGGGGCCAACGTCCTGACTTTC. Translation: CSVLGDRGSGANVLTF.

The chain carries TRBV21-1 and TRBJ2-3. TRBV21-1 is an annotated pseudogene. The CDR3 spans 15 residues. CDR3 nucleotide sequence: TGTGCCAGCAGCCCCATCCAATGCGGCCCAGATACGCAGTATTTT. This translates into CASSPIQCGPDTQYF.

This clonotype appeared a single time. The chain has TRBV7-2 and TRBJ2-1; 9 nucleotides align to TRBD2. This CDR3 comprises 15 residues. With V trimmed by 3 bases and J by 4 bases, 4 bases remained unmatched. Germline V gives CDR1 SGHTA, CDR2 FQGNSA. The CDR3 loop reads CASSFASGTYNEQFF. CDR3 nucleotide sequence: TGTGCCAGCAGCTTTGCTAGCGGGACTTACAATGAGCAGTTCTTC.

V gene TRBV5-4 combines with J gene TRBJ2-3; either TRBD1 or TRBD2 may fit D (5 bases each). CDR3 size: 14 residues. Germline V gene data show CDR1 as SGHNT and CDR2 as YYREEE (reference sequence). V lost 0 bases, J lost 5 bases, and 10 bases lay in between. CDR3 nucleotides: TGTGCCAGCAGCTTGGGACTGGGGGAAGATACGCAGTATTTT. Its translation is CASSLGLGEDTQYF.

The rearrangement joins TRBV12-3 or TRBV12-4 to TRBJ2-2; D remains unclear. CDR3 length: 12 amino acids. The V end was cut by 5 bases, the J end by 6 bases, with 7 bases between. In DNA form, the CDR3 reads TGTGCCAGCAGTAACTGGTCCGGGGAGCTGTTTTTT. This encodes CASSNWSGELFF.

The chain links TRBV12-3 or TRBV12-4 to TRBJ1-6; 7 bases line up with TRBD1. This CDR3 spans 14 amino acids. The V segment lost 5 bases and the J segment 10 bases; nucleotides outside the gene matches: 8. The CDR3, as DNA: TGTGCCAGCAGTGGGGACAGCGGATACTCACCCCTCCACTTT. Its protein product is CASSGDSGYSPLHF.

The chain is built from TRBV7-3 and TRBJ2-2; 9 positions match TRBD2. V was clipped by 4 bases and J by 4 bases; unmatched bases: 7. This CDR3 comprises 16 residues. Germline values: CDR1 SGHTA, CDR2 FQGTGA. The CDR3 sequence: CASSSLAGVGTGELFF. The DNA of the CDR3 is TGTGCCAGCAGCTCGTTAGCGGGAGTGGGCACCGGGGAGCTGTTTTTT.

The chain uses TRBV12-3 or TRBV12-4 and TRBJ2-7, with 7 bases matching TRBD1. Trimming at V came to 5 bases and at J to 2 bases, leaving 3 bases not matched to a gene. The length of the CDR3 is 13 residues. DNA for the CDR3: TGTGCCAGCAGTCAACAGGGGACCTACGAGCAGTACTTC. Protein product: CASSQQGTYEQYF.

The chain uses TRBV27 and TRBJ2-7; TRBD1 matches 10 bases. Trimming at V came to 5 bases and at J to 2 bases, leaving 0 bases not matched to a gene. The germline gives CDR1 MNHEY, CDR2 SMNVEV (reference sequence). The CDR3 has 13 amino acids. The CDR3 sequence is CASSGQGAYEQYF. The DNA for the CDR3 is TGTGCCAGCAGTGGACAGGGGGCCTACGAGCAGTACTTC.

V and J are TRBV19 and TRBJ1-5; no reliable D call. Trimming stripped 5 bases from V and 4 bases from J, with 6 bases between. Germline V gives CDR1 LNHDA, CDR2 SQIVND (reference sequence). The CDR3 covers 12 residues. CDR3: CASSDWNQPQHF. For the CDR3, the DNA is TGTGCCAGTAGTGATTGGAATCAGCCCCAGCATTTT.

The CDR3 is CSSSRASGIAYNEQFF. CDR3 coding DNA: TGCAGCTCCTCACGGGCTAGCGGGATTGCCTACAATGAGCAGTTCTTC. The chain carries TRBV29-1 and TRBJ2-1; 9 bases are shared with TRBD2. The CDR3 sequence is 16 residues long. The V gene's germline CDR1 is SQVTM and CDR2 ANQGSEA. J was trimmed by 2 bases and V by 8 bases; bases with no gene match: 13.

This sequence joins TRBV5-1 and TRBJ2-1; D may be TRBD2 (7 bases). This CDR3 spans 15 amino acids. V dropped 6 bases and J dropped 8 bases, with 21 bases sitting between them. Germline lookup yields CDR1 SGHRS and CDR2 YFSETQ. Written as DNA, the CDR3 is TGCGCCAGCACCCCGGGGGGCGCCCTTCAGCATGAGCAGTTCTTC. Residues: CASTPGGALQHEQFF.